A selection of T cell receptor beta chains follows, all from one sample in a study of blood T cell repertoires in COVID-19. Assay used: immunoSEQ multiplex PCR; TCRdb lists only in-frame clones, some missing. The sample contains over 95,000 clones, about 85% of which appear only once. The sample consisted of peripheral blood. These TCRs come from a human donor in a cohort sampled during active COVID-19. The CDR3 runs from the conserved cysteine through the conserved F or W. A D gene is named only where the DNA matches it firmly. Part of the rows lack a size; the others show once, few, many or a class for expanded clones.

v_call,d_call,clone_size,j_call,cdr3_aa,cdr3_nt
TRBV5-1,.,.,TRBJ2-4,CASSLESGALSNIQYF,TGCGCCAGCAGCTTGGAATCAGGGGCTCTAAGTAACATTCAGTACTTC
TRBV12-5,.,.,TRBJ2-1,CASGDLEDNEQFF,TGTGCTAGTGGTGATCTAGAGGACAATGAGCAGTTCTTC
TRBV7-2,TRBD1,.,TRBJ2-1,CASSLARTGTDNEQFF,TGTGCCAGCAGCTTAGCGCGGACAGGGACAGACAATGAGCAGTTCTTC
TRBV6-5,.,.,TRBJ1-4,CASGIDNEKLFF,TGTGCCAGCGGCATTGATAATGAAAAACTGTTTTTT
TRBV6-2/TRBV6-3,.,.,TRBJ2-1,CASSGDGGMGNEQFF,TGTGCCAGCAGTGGAGACGGAGGCATGGGAAATGAGCAGTTCTTC
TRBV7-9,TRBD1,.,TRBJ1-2,CASTRGTEPLYGYTF,TGTGCCAGCACCAGAGGGACAGAGCCTCTTTATGGCTACACCTTC
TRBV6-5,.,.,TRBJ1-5,CASSYSMGGNQPQHF,TGTGCCAGCAGTTACTCGATGGGGGGGAATCAGCCCCAGCATTTT
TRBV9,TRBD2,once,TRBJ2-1,CASSVTSGMHEQFF,TGTGCCAGCAGCGTAACTAGCGGGATGCATGAGCAGTTCTTC
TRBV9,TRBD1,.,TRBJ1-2,CASTPGGFSYYGYTF,TGTGCCAGCACGCCAGGGGGCTTCTCGTACTATGGCTACACCTTC
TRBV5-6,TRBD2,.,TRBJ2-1,CASSLAGGGASGEQFF,TGTGCCAGCAGCTTGGCGGGCGGGGGGGCCTCTGGTGAGCAGTTCTTC
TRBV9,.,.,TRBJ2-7,CASSQGPLFSYEQYF,TGTGCCAGCAGCCAGGGGCCTCTTTTCTCCTACGAGCAGTACTTC
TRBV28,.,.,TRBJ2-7,CASSFQGKGEQYF,TGTGCCAGCAGTTTTCAGGGGAAGGGGGAGCAGTACTTC
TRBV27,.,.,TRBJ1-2,CASSLKALPGVGDKGYTF,TGTGCCAGCAGTTTAAAGGCCCTTCCTGGGGTCGGGGATAAAGGCTACACCTTC
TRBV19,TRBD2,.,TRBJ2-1,CASTPPNHSGGDNEQFF,TGTGCCAGTACCCCCCCCAACCATAGCGGGGGGGACAATGAGCAGTTCTTC
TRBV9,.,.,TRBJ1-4,CASSQEGEKLFF,TGTGCCAGCAGTCAGGAGGGTGAAAAACTGTTTTTT
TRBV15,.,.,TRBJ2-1,CATSGRQGLNEQFF,TGTGCCACCAGCGGTCGGCAGGGGCTCAATGAGCAGTTCTTC
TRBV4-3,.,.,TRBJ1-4,CASSRYSGATNEKLFF,TGCGCCAGCAGCCGTTACAGCGGAGCAACTAATGAAAAACTGTTTTTT
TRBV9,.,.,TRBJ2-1,CASSPRQSSYNEQFF,TGTGCCAGCAGCCCCCGACAGAGCTCCTACAATGAGCAGTTCTTC
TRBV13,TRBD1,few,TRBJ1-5,CASSAGTGGGQPQHF,TGTGCCAGCAGCGCCGGGACAGGGGGTGGTCAGCCCCAGCATTTT
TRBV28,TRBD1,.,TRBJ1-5,CASSWGDRLVRQPQHF,TGTGCCAGCAGTTGGGGGGACAGGTTGGTTAGGCAGCCCCAGCATTTT
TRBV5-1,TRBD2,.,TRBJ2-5,CASSLTSGRSETQYF,TGCGCCAGCAGCTTAACTAGCGGGAGGTCAGAGACCCAGTACTTC
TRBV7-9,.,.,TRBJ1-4,CASSLAADNEKLFF,TGTGCCAGCAGCTTAGCAGCGGATAATGAAAAACTGTTTTTT
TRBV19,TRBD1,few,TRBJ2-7,CATRQGVNYEQYF,TGTGCCACCAGACAGGGAGTCAATTACGAGCAGTACTTC